The sequence of this T cell receptor beta chain was determined in a study of patients and donors after allogeneic stem cell transplantation. MiXCR, applied by TCRdb to the RT-PCR reads, yields one record per CDR3 protein. The sample includes roughly 940,000 distinct CDR3 sequences, around 17% of them seen just once. The germline gives CDR1 DFQATT, CDR2 SNEGSKA (reference sequence). CDR3 size: 15 residues. This clonotype was seen only a few times. The chain couples TRBV20-1 to TRBJ2-3; 10 bases are a match to TRBD1. Input material: blood, either unsorted or a sorted T cell fraction (not recorded which). The TCR sequence derives from a human donor who was either an allogeneic HSCT recipient or a stem cell or donor lymphocyte infusion donor (not recorded which). It is not recorded whose cells these are; they may come from a transplant donor. CDR3 nucleotide sequence: TGCAGCAGACAGGGGGCCCCAAGGGGCACAGATACGCAGTATTTT. Its translation is CSRQGAPRGTDTQYF.